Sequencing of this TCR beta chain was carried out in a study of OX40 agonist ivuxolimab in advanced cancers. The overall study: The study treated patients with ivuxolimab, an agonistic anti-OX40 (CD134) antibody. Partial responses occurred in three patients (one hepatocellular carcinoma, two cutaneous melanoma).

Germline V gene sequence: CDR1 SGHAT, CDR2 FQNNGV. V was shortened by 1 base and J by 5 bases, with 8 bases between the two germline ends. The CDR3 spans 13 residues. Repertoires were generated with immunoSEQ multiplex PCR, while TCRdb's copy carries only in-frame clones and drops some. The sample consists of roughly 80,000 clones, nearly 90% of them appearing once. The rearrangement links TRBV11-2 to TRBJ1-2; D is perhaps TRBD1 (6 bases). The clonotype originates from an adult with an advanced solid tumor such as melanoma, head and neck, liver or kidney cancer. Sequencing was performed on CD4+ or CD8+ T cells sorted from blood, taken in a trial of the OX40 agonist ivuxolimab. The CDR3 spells CASSLAGQYGYTF. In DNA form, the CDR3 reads TGTGCCAGCAGCTTAGCGGGACAATATGGCTACACCTTC.